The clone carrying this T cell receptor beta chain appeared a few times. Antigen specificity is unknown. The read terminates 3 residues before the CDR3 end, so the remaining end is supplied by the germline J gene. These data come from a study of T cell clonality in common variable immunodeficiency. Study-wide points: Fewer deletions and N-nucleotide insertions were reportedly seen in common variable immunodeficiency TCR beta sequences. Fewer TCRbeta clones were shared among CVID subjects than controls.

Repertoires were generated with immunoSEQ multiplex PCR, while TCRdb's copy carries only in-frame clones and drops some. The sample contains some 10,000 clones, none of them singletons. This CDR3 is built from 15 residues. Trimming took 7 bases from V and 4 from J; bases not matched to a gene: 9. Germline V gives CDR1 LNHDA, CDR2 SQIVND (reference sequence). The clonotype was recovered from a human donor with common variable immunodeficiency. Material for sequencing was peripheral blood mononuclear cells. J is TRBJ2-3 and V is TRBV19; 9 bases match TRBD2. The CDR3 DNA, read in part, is TGTGCCAGTACCGATAGCGGGAGTGTCGCAGATACG. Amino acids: CASTDSGSVADT. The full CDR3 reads CASTDSGSVADTQYF. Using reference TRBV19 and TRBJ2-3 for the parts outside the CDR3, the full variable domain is DGGITQSPKYLFRKEGQNVTLSCEQNLNHDAMYWYRQDPGQGLRLIYYSQIVNDFQKGDIAEGYSVSREKKESFPLTVTSAQKNPTAFYLCASTDSGSVADTQYFGPGTRLTVL.